A selection of T cell receptor beta chains follows, all from one sample in a study of cytomegalovirus exposure and HLA in healthy donors. Here immunoSEQ multiplex PCR was the method, and the copy in TCRdb shows in-frame clones only, minus some. The sample includes some 120,000 clones, around 80% of them seen just once. Sequenced input: PBMCs. The receptors here all came from a man under 40 in good health and CMV-seropositive. Both conserved end residues are part of each CDR3. D genes are given only for firm matches. Clone sizes are given selectively: once, few, many, or a class where the clone is expanded.

TRBD1 - TRBJ2-1 TRBV6-1 TGTGCCAGCAGTGACGGGACAGCCGGTTTCAATGAGCAGTTCTTC CASSDGTAGFNEQFF
TRBD2 - TRBJ2-3 TRBV14 TGTGCCAGCTCACCGGGACTAGCGGGGCCCCTGGTAGATACGCAGTATTTT CASSPGLAGPLVDTQYF
- - TRBJ2-1 TRBV7-2 TGTGCCAGCAGCCTTGAGGACTACCCGGCGTATGAGCAGTTCTTC CASSLEDYPAYEQFF
- - TRBJ2-7 TRBV7-9 TGTTCCAGCAGCACCGACAGCTACGAGCAGTACTTC CSSSTDSYEQYF
TRBD2 - TRBJ2-7 TRBV10-3 TGTGCCATCAGTGAGCCGGGGGGTCCCTACGAGCAGTACTTC CAISEPGGPYEQYF
TRBD1 - TRBJ2-4 TRBV13 TGTGCCAGCAGCTTTTCGACAGGGGGCTTAGCCAAAAACAGTCAGTACTTC CASSFSTGGLAKNSQYF
- - TRBJ2-7 TRBV28 TGTGCCAGCAGTTTATTTGACACGAACGAGCAGTACTTC CASSLFDTNEQYF
- - TRBJ2-6 TRBV5-5 TGTGCCAGCAGCTTGGACAGCATCTCTGGGGCCAACGTCCTGACTTTC CASSLDSISGANVLTF
TRBD1 - TRBJ1-1 TRBV19 TGTGCCAGTAGATATCCGGACAGGGGTGAAGCTTTCTTT CASRYPDRGEAFF
TRBD1 - TRBJ2-7 TRBV11-2 TGTGCCAGCAGATCTCCCGGGACAGGGTCCTACGAGCAGTACTTC CASRSPGTGSYEQYF
TRBD1 - TRBJ1-1 TRBV5-4 TGTGCCAGCAGCTTGGCAGGGGGTAAAACTGAAGCTTTCTTT CASSLAGGKTEAFF
- - TRBJ2-7 TRBV7-8 TGTGCCAGCAGCCTCTCGGACAGTGCAGACTACGAGCAGTACTTC CASSLSDSADYEQYF
TRBD1 - TRBJ1-5 TRBV4-1 TGCGCCAGCAGCCCAGGACAGGGGTCGAATCAGCCCCAGCATTTT CASSPGQGSNQPQHF
- once TRBJ1-3 TRBV10-1 TGCGCCAGCAGTGAGATTCGAGCCCTATCTGGAAACACCATATATTTT CASSEIRALSGNTIYF
- - TRBJ2-2 TRBV9 TGTGCCAGCAGCGTATTTGAACAGCTCACCGGGGAGCTGTTTTTT CASSVFEQLTGELFF
TRBD1 few TRBJ1-5 TRBV6-1 TGTGCCAGCAGGAGAGGGACAGAACTTAATCAGCCCCAGCATTTT CASRRGTELNQPQHF
TRBD2 - TRBJ2-3 TRBV7-9 TGTTCCAGCGGGGTGAAGACTAGCGGGTTCACAGATACGCAGTATTTT CSSGVKTSGFTDTQYF
TRBD1 once TRBJ2-7 TRBV4-3 TGCGCCAGCAGCCAAGGGGTGACAGGGACCTACGAGCAGTACTTC CASSQGVTGTYEQYF
- - TRBJ1-1 TRBV28 TGTGCCAGCAGACGCGTTACTACTGAAGCTTTCTTT CASRRVTTEAFF
- - TRBJ1-1 TRBV5-6 TGTGCCAGCAGCTTGATGGCAGACACTGAAGTTTTCTTT CASSLMADTEVFF
TRBD2 few TRBJ2-1 TRBV9 TGTGCCAGCAGTGGTTTTAGCGGGGGGGCTAATGAGCAGTTCTTC CASSGFSGGANEQFF
TRBD2 - TRBJ2-7 TRBV28 TGTGCCAGCCGACGCAGTGCGGGACTAGCGGTGAGGGGGCAGTACTTC CASRRSAGLAVRGQYF
TRBD2 - TRBJ2-1 TRBV7-6 TGTGCCAGCAGCTCATTAGCGGGAGCGGGAACAAGCGAGCAGTTCTTC CASSSLAGAGTSEQFF
- few TRBJ2-5 TRBV5-1 TGCGCCAGCAGCGCCCGGGCCCCAGGCAAGAGCGGCCAGTACTTC CASSARAPGKSGQYF
- - TRBJ2-3 TRBV11-1 TGTGCCAGCAGCTTAGAGATAGCAGATACGCAGTATTTT CASSLEIADTQYF
- few TRBJ1-3 TRBV30 TGTGCCTGGAGTAGGACATCTGGAAACACCATATATTTT CAWSRTSGNTIYF
TRBD2 - TRBJ2-3 TRBV6-1 TGTGCCAGCAGTGAAGCCGCGGGGGGCTCGAATACGCAGTATTTT CASSEAAGGSNTQYF
- - TRBJ1-1 TRBV14 TGTGCCAGCAGCCAAGTCAAGGGGGAAAAGACTGAAGCTTTCTTT CASSQVKGEKTEAFF
TRBD1 - TRBJ2-5 TRBV5-5 TGTGCCAGCCGACAGGGGTTATGGGAGACCCAGTACTTC CASRQGLWETQYF
TRBD2 - TRBJ2-7 TRBV2 TGTGCCACCCGGGACTACATCTACGAGCAGTACTTC CATRDYIYEQYF
- - TRBJ2-5 TRBV9 TGTGCCAGCAGCGTAGATCCGTACCAAGAGACCCAGTACTTC CASSVDPYQETQYF
- - TRBJ2-7 TRBV6-5 TGTGCCAGCAGTTACTCGGGGCAACAGGGCTTCTACGAGCAGTACTTC CASSYSGQQGFYEQYF